This entry lists 29 T cell receptor beta chains sequenced from one sample in a study of blood T cell repertoires in COVID-19. Measured with immunoSEQ multiplex PCR; TCRdb has only the in-frame clones, and not every one. This table holds under 300,000 clones, 70% to 90% found once. The sample comprised peripheral blood. These receptors were taken from a young woman with active or convalescent COVID-19.

J is TRBJ1-2 and V is TRBV10-2; a weak D match, TRBD1 (5 bases). V shed 2 bases and J shed 4 bases, with 11 bases lying between them. Germline V gives CDR1 WSHSY, CDR2 SAAADI. The CDR3 consists of 14 residues. This CDR3 is CASSEPTEIYGYTF. The CDR3 nucleotides read TGCGCCAGCAGTGAGCCGACAGAGATCTATGGCTACACCTTC.

The CDR3 region has the DNA TGTGCCACCAGCACAATGACAGGGAGCAATTCACCCCTCCACTTT. Translated, it gives CATSTMTGSNSPLHF. This chain connects TRBV15 to TRBJ1-6, with 7 positions matching TRBD1. CDR1 is LNHNV, CDR2 YYDKDF, per germline (reference sequence). The J segment lost 7 bases and the V segment lost 4 bases, leaving 7 bases of the junction unmatched. This CDR3 spans 15 amino acids.

The J gene is TRBJ2-3, the V gene TRBV28, with 7 positions matching TRBD1. The germline gives CDR1 MDHEN, CDR2 SYDVKM. This CDR3 has 15 amino acids. With 3 bases clipped from V and 0 bases from J, the junction kept 3 bases outside the gene matches. The CDR3 loop is CASSFQTGSTDTQYF. The CDR3 DNA is TGTGCCAGCAGTTTTCAGACAGGGAGCACAGATACGCAGTATTTT.

The chain links TRBV28 to TRBJ1-1; TRBD1 matches at 7 bases. V gave up 7 bases and J gave up 7 bases; unmatched junction bases: 6. Germline V lookup: CDR1 MDHEN, CDR2 SYDVKM. This CDR3 is built from 12 residues. This CDR3 reads CASTDRVFEAFF. Here the CDR3 DNA reads TGTGCCAGCACTGACAGGGTTTTTGAAGCTTTCTTT.

This clone was seen a handful of times. The chain is built from TRBV29-1 and TRBJ2-1; 9 bases line up with TRBD2. This CDR3 is 15 amino acids long. The ends lost 3 bases at V and 4 bases at J; junction bases unmatched: 7. CDR1 is SQVTM and CDR2 is ANQGSEA in the germline V gene. The CDR3 loop is CSVDLRGGIYNEQFF. For the CDR3, the DNA is TGCAGCGTTGATCTGCGGGGGGGGATTTACAATGAGCAGTTCTTC.

This chain uses TRBV7-9 with TRBJ1-2, with 12 positions matching TRBD1. V dropped 5 bases and J dropped 2; count of bases not matched to a gene: 9. The germline CDR1 and CDR2 sequences are SEHNR and FQNEAQ (reference sequence). This CDR3 is 17 amino acids long. The CDR3 nucleotides are TGTGCCAGCAGCCGTCCGGGACAGGGGGCTGAGAACTATGGCTACACCTTC. It codes for CASSRPGQGAENYGYTF.

The chain recombines TRBV6-4 with TRBJ2-3; 9 nucleotides align to TRBD1. Germline lookup yields CDR1 MRHNA and CDR2 SNTAGT. There are 15 residues in the CDR3. V trimming: 0 bases; J trimming: 7 bases; junction bases outside the gene matches: 5. CDR3 sequence reads: CASSDSETGGNTQYF. CDR3 coding DNA: TGTGCCAGCAGTGACTCTGAGACAGGGGGGAATACGCAGTATTTT.

In its sample, this clone was seen once. The chain recombines TRBV7-8 with TRBJ2-1; TRBD2 is a possible D gene (6 bases). CDR3 length equals 13 residues. V shed 10 bases and J shed 5 bases, with 15 bases lying between them. Per the germline V gene, CDR1 is SGHVS and CDR2 is FQNEAQ. CDR3 sequence reads: CATSLGRDNEQFF. The DNA for the CDR3 is TGTGCCACCTCCCTCGGGAGAGACAATGAGCAGTTCTTC.

The genes are TRBV7-2 and TRBJ1-4; 8 bases agree with TRBD1. Per the germline V gene, CDR1 is SGHTA and CDR2 is FQGNSA. After removal of 5 bases from V and 7 bases from J, the junction contained 9 bases not matched to a gene. This CDR3 has 15 amino acids. The DNA for the CDR3 is TGTGCCAGCAGCACTCGACAGGGGATAAGTGAAAAACTGTTTTTT. It yields the protein CASSTRQGISEKLFF.

The table lists this clone with a few counts. V is TRBV6-4 and J is TRBJ2-3, with 8 bases that match TRBD2. Trimming at V came to 3 bases and at J to 9 bases, leaving 8 bases not matched to a gene. Germline lookup yields CDR1 MRHNA and CDR2 SNTAGT. This CDR3 region has 14 residues. The CDR3 DNA reads as TGTGCCAGCAGTGAGTCTAGCGGGCCGGGGACGCAGTATTTT. Amino acids: CASSESSGPGTQYF.

The chain is built from TRBV5-1 and TRBJ2-1; 12 bases map to TRBD2. This CDR3 is 15 amino acids long. Germline V gene data show CDR1 as SGHRS and CDR2 as YFSETQ. V lost 2 bases, J lost 8 bases, and 5 bases stayed unmatched. The CDR3 DNA is TGCGCCAGCAGCTTTACTAGCGGGGGGACGCATGAGCAGTTCTTC. Its translation: CASSFTSGGTHEQFF. Full variable domain (outside the CDR3, taken from reference TRBV5-1 and TRBJ2-1): KAGVTQTPRYLIKTRGQQVTLSCSPISGHRSVSWYQQTPGQGLQFLFEYFSETQRNKGNFPGRFSGRQFSNSRSEMNVSTLELGDSALYLCASSFTSGGTHEQFFGPGTRLTVL.

The chain uses TRBV6-2 or TRBV6-3 and TRBJ1-6; 8 bases map to TRBD1. This CDR3 region has 14 residues. The junction had 3 bases not matched to a gene; V was cut back by 4 bases and J by 7 bases. CDR1 and CDR2 from the germline V gene are MNHEY and SVGEGT. CDR3 region: CASSWGQVNSPLHF. The CDR3 DNA reads as TGTGCCAGCAGTTGGGGACAGGTCAATTCACCCCTCCACTTT.

This sequence joins TRBV4-3 and TRBJ1-6; D might be TRBD1 (5 bases). The CDR3 is 18 amino acids. V shed 1 base and J shed 7 bases, with 20 bases lying between them. Per the germline V gene, CDR1 is LGHNA and CDR2 is YSLEER. The CDR3, as DNA: TGCGCCAGCAGCCAAGGAAGGGGTGGAACACGATGGAATTCACCCCTCCACTTT. As protein: CASSQGRGGTRWNSPLHF.

The CDR3 region has the DNA TGTGCCAGCAGCGCGGAGGGGCATGTTGGAAACACCATATATTTT. Translating gives CASSAEGHVGNTIYF. The chain recombines TRBV9 with TRBJ1-3; the D gene is possibly TRBD1 (5 bases). The CDR3 is made up of 15 amino acids. Trimming took 3 bases from V and 3 from J, leaving 13 bases between them. Per germline, CDR1 SGDLS and CDR2 YYNGEE. Complete variable domain (other parts from reference TRBV9 and TRBJ1-3): DSGVTQTPKHLITATGQRVTLRCSPRSGDLSVYWYQQSLDQGLQFLIQYYNGEERAKGNILERFSAQQFPDLHSELNLSSLELGDSALYFCASSAEGHVGNTIYFGEGSWLTVV.

The chain carries TRBV19 and TRBJ1-6; 10 bases align to TRBD1. Germline loops: CDR1 LNHDA, CDR2 SQIVND (reference sequence). The CDR3 length is 16 residues. J gave up 4 bases and V 3 bases, and 3 bases lay outside the gene matches. Written as DNA, the CDR3 is TGTGCCAGTAGTATCGGGGGACAGGGGTATAATTCACCCCTCCACTTT. This sequence encodes CASSIGGQGYNSPLHF.

V is TRBV4-3 and J is TRBJ2-3; TRBD2 matches at 8 bases. The CDR3 has 17 amino acids. Germline CDR1 LGHNA, CDR2 YSLEER. Trimming took 0 bases from V and 2 from J; bases not matched to a gene: 7. The CDR3 reads CASSQEGTGGHTDTQYF. CDR3 coding DNA: TGCGCCAGCAGCCAAGAGGGGACGGGGGGGCACACAGATACGCAGTATTTT.

The chain has TRBV19 and TRBJ2-7; 9 nucleotides agree with TRBD1. The CDR3 has 15 residues. Trimming at V came to 5 bases and at J to 1 base, leaving 6 bases not matched to a gene. Germline V gene data show CDR1 as LNHDA and CDR2 as SQIVND (reference sequence). CDR3 sequence reads: CASSDGTGRSYEQYF. CDR3 DNA sequence: TGTGCCAGTAGTGACGGGACAGGGAGATCCTACGAGCAGTACTTC.

This clone appeared a few times. V is TRBV30 and J is TRBJ1-1; D is ambiguous. The CDR3 covers 11 residues. V shed 4 bases and J shed 11 bases, with 14 bases lying between them. Germline V gives CDR1 GTSNPN, CDR2 SVGIG (reference sequence). CDR3 loop: CAWIPGEVAFF. The CDR3 DNA follows: TGTGCCTGGATCCCCGGAGAGGTCGCTTTCTTT.

The chain carries TRBV2 and TRBJ1-1; TRBD1 is a possible D gene (6 bases). From germline, CDR1 is SNHLY and CDR2 FYNNEI. Trimming shortened V by 5 bases and J by 3 bases, and 13 bases separated the two germline ends. The CDR3 spans 14 residues. The CDR3: CASSFQGKDTEAFF. The CDR3 coding sequence is TGTGCCAGCAGTTTCCAGGGGAAGGACACTGAAGCTTTCTTT.

The chain employs TRBV29-1 and TRBJ2-1, with 9 bases lining up with TRBD1. The germline V gene encodes CDR1 SQVTM and CDR2 ANQGSEA. The CDR3 sequence is 14 residues long. J gave up 5 bases and V 6 bases, and 8 bases lay outside the gene matches. CDR3 residues: CSVTRDRAHNEQFF. DNA of the CDR3: TGCAGCGTGACCCGGGACAGGGCACACAATGAGCAGTTCTTC.

DNA of the CDR3: TGTGCCAGCAGTAGGGCGCGGGGGGGAGACACTGAAGCTTTCTTT. Its protein is CASSRARGGDTEAFF. This chain connects TRBV2 to TRBJ1-1; tentative D call: TRBD1 (5 bases). V was pared by 5 bases and J by 3 bases, with 16 bases between. Germline V gene sequence: CDR1 SNHLY, CDR2 FYNNEI. This CDR3 contains 15 residues.

V and J are TRBV5-1 and TRBJ2-5, with D possibly being TRBD1 (6 bases). The CDR3 has 14 residues. Trimming pared 3 bases from V and 0 bases from J, leaving 9 bases between. Germline V gene lookup returns CDR1 SGHRS and CDR2 YFSETQ. This chain's CDR3 is CASSSGQHQETQYF. The CDR3 coding sequence is TGCGCCAGCAGCTCAGGACAGCACCAAGAGACCCAGTACTTC.

This clone came up a few times. The rearrangement joins TRBV3-1 (or the pseudogene TRBV3-2) to TRBJ2-2, with 7 bases that match TRBD1. V was clipped by 5 bases and J by 9 bases; unmatched bases: 9. Germline V gene lookup returns CDR1 LGHDT and CDR2 YNNKEL (reference sequence). The CDR3 consists of 14 residues. The CDR3 protein is CASSLPDRVRELFF. CDR3 nucleotide sequence: TGTGCCAGCAGCTTGCCCGACAGGGTCAGGGAGCTGTTTTTT.

CDR3 protein: CASSLNSGGLQETQYF. The CDR3 nucleotides read TGTGCCAGCAGCTTAAATTCGGGGGGGCTCCAAGAGACCCAGTACTTC. The V and J genes are TRBV7-2 and TRBJ2-5, with 8 bases aligning to TRBD2. CDR3 length: 16 residues. Germline V gene lookup returns CDR1 SGHTA and CDR2 FQGNSA. J was trimmed by 1 base and V by 2 bases; bases with no gene match: 6. Full variable domain (remainder filled in from reference TRBV7-2 and TRBJ2-5): GAGVSQSPSNKVTEKGKDVELRCDPISGHTALYWYRQSLGQGLEFLIYFQGNSAPDKSGLPSDRFSAERTGGSVSTLTIQRTQQEDSAVYLCASSLNSGGLQETQYFGPGTRLLVL.

This clone has only a few counts. V is TRBV18 and J is TRBJ2-7; TRBD2 aligns across 9 bases. Germline trimming cut 6 bases from V and 2 bases from J; bases unmatched to any gene: 5. The CDR3 runs 14 residues. CDR1 is KGHSH and CDR2 is LQKENI in the germline V gene. CDR3 residues: CASSSLAGAYEQYF. The CDR3, as DNA: TGTGCCAGCTCCTCACTAGCGGGTGCCTACGAGCAGTACTTC.

The chain employs TRBV25-1 and TRBJ1-3; the D is unclear. Trimming took off 5 bases at V and 3 bases at J, with 2 bases between the two ends. CDR3 length: 11 residues. Germline CDR1 reads MGHDK; CDR2 reads SYGVNS. The CDR3 sequence is CASSRGNTIYF. CDR3 DNA: TGTGCCAGCAGTCGTGGAAACACCATATATTTT.

This rearrangement joins TRBV10-3 to TRBJ1-2; D ambiguous. Germline values: CDR1 ENHRY, CDR2 SYGVKD. V was cut by 3 bases and J by 4 bases, with 9 bases left in between. CDR3 length equals 13 residues. CDR3 sequence (DNA): TGTGCCATCAGTGACACTATCTTCTATGGCTACACCTTC. It specifies CAISDTIFYGYTF.

In its sample, this clone was seen a few times. The chain joins TRBV19 to TRBJ2-1; 7 positions agree with TRBD2. Germline assignment: CDR1 LNHDA and CDR2 SQIVND (reference sequence). The CDR3 totals 16 residues. Trimming cost V 5 bases and J 7 bases; bases outside gene matches: 14. For the CDR3, the DNA is TGTGCCAGTAGTGATGTAGCGGGTTCCCCGGGGAATGAGCAGTTCTTC. Translating gives CASSDVAGSPGNEQFF.

This chain links TRBV9 with TRBJ2-7; 12 bases fit TRBD1. This CDR3 spans 17 amino acids. With V trimmed by 0 bases and J by 4 bases, 8 bases remained unmatched. CDR1 is SGDLS, CDR2 YYNGEE, per germline. Here the CDR3 DNA reads TGTGCCAGCAGCGTAGCTCAAGGGACAGGGGGCGGGTACGAGCAGTACTTC. This encodes CASSVAQGTGGGYEQYF.